The clone carrying this T cell receptor (beta chain) appeared a single time. Its antigen is as yet unknown. The sample belongs to a study of shared clonotypes between healthy human individuals. Study conclusions and caveats: As a rule, naive subsets had a larger estimated richness than memory subsets. The expectation was that sequencing depth would affect clonotype sharing among donors.

Positively selected for CCR7, the CD45RO-negative cells used as naive CD8 cells excluded terminally differentiated effector memory CD45RA+ cells. Sequencing used immunoSEQ multiplex PCR; TCRdb keeps in-frame clones, though not all of them. The table records under 600,000 clones, roughly 98% of them present only once. CDR1 and CDR2 from the germline V gene are MGHRA and YSYEKL. V was pared by 3 bases and J by 1 base, with 13 bases between. The length of the CDR3 is 16 residues. The chain combines TRBV4-1 with TRBJ2-1; the D call may be TRBD1 or TRBD2 (5 bases each). The TCR originated in a man under 40 in good health. Sequencing used naive CD8+ T cells sorted from blood. The chain's CDR3 is CASSQEDTGSYNEQFF. CDR3 DNA sequence: TGCGCCAGCAGCCAGGAGGACACGGGGTCCTACAATGAGCAGTTCTTC.